This T cell receptor (beta chain) was documented in a study of regulatory T cells in long-lasting Graves disease. Through Arm-PCR of CDR3 regions and iRepertoire HTBI primers, TCR beta libraries were built. TCRdb independently ran MiXCR on the multiplex PCR reads; one entry per CDR3 protein. The repertoire consists of 400,000 to 450,000 distinct CDR3 sequences, with about 15% occurring once and the leading ten covering over 15%. Regarding time point: newly diagnosed GD, antithyroid drugs for less than 3 months. The TCR library was made from RNA extracted from PBMCs. These data were also reused for a study on T cells in Graves' hyperthyroidism and ophthalmopathy.

The input for sequencing was peripheral blood mononuclear cells (PBMCs), taken at new diagnosis, from a patient treated with antithyroid drugs. The source is a woman in her twenties or thirties with Graves disease.

The CDR3 loop is CSARTLAGAQETQYF. The CDR3 DNA reads TGCAGTGCTAGGACACTAGCGGGAGCCCAAGAGACCCAGTACTTC. The chain employs TRBV20-1 and TRBJ2-5; 11 bases agree with TRBD2. CDR3 length: 15 amino acids. V lost 3 bases and J lost 1; bases outside the gene matches: 4. Looked up from germline, CDR1 is DFQATT and CDR2 is SNEGSKA (reference sequence).